This is a list of T cell receptor beta chains from one sample in a study of blood T cell repertoires in COVID-19. Sequencing used immunoSEQ multiplex PCR; TCRdb keeps in-frame clones, though not all of them. This sample has fewer than 450,000 clones; around 90% occur once, and the top ten carry 2.5% to 4%. The specimen was peripheral blood. The receptor source for this set is a woman younger than 35 who had recovered from COVID-19. Both conserved end residues are part of each CDR3. A D gene is named only where the DNA matches it firmly. Expanded clones are given a class, and other clones once, few, many or no size at all.

clone size	D gene	V gene	J gene	CDR3 DNA	CDR3 protein
-	-	TRBV30	TRBJ1-1	TGTGCCTGGAAAGCGAGGATAACCCTGAACACTGAAGCTTTCTTT	CAWKARITLNTEAFF
-	TRBD2	TRBV20-1	TRBJ2-3	TGCAGTGCTAGTAAAGATAGCGGGAGCACAGATACGCAGTATTTT	CSASKDSGSTDTQYF
-	-	TRBV18	TRBJ2-5	TGTGCCAGCTCATCTCGTATGAGTCAAGAGACCCAGTACTTC	CASSSRMSQETQYF
-	TRBD1	TRBV3-1/TRBV3-2	TRBJ1-4	TGTGCCAGCAGCTTACGACAGGGAATTGAAAAACTGTTTTTT	CASSLRQGIEKLFF
-	TRBD2	TRBV7-9	TRBJ2-1	TGTGCCAGCAGCTTAGGACTAGCGGGACCCTATGTTGAGCAGTTCTTC	CASSLGLAGPYVEQFF
-	-	TRBV21-1	TRBJ2-2	TGTGCCAGCACCAGCGGGAGAACGAACACCGGGGAGCTGTTTTTT	CASTSGRTNTGELFF
-	TRBD2	TRBV9	TRBJ2-5	TGTGCCAGCAGCGTTTCTCTGGGGGGGGAGACCCAGTACTTC	CASSVSLGGETQYF
-	TRBD1	TRBV15	TRBJ2-3	TGTGCCACCAGCAGCAGTCCGGGACAGGGCATCAATACGCAGTATTTT	CATSSSPGQGINTQYF
once	-	TRBV27	TRBJ1-2	TGTGCCAGCAGTTTATTTCGGGAGTCCGAATATGGCTACACCTTC	CASSLFRESEYGYTF
once	TRBD1	TRBV4-1	TRBJ1-2	TGCGCCAGCAGCCACCACAGGGGGAACTATGGCTACACCTTC	CASSHHRGNYGYTF
-	-	TRBV3-1/TRBV3-2	TRBJ2-4	TGTGCCAGCAGCCAATCTGGAGCGATAGCCAAAAACATTCAGTACTTC	CASSQSGAIAKNIQYF
-	-	TRBV13	TRBJ1-1	TGTGCCAGCAGCTTATGGGGTGGGAGTACTGAAGCTTTCTTT	CASSLWGGSTEAFF
-	-	TRBV6-6	TRBJ1-2	TGTGCCAGCAGTAAACAGGCTAACTATGGCTACACCTTC	CASSKQANYGYTF
-	TRBD1	TRBV7-9	TRBJ1-3	TGTGCCAGCAGCTTATCCGGGACAGGGTATGCTGGAAACACCATATATTTT	CASSLSGTGYAGNTIYF
-	TRBD1	TRBV19	TRBJ1-5	TGTGCCAGTAGTCCACAGGGGGAAAGCATCGGGAATCAGCCCCAGCATTTT	CASSPQGESIGNQPQHF
-	TRBD2	TRBV10-3	TRBJ2-1	TGTGCCGTCGGACTAGCGGGAGACCCGGCCTACAATGAGCAGTTCTTC	CAVGLAGDPAYNEQFF
-	TRBD1	TRBV15	TRBJ2-1	TGTGCCACCAGCAGAGATAATCGCCGGGACAGATACAATGAGCAGTTCTTC	CATSRDNRRDRYNEQFF
-	TRBD1	TRBV4-3	TRBJ2-6	TGCGCCAGCAGCCCGACAGGGGGCAGTGGGGCCAACGTCCTGACTTTC	CASSPTGGSGANVLTF
few	TRBD1	TRBV12-3/TRBV12-4	TRBJ1-2	TGTGCCAGCAATCAGGACAGGGGGAATGGCTACACCTTC	CASNQDRGNGYTF
-	-	TRBV7-2	TRBJ2-1	TGTGCCAGCAGCACTAGGGCCCTTTCCGGAAATGAGCAGTTCTTC	CASSTRALSGNEQFF
-	-	TRBV7-9	TRBJ2-3	TGTGCCAGCAGCACTGGACGGACTAACACAGATACGCAGTATTTT	CASSTGRTNTDTQYF
-	TRBD2	TRBV5-1	TRBJ2-5	TGCGCCAGCAGCTTGGCGGGGACTAGCGAGACCCAGTACTTC	CASSLAGTSETQYF
-	-	TRBV10-3	TRBJ2-3	TGTGCCATCAGGGCTAGCGAGGCAGATACGCAGTATTTT	CAIRASEADTQYF
-	TRBD1	TRBV12-5	TRBJ2-2	TGTGCTAGTGGTTTGGTAATTTCGACAGGGGCGGGCGGGGAGCTGTTTTTT	CASGLVISTGAGGELFF
-	TRBD1	TRBV2	TRBJ1-4	TGTGCCAGCAAACAGGGGATTAATGAAAAACTGTTTTTT	CASKQGINEKLFF
-	TRBD1	TRBV10-3	TRBJ1-2	TGTGCCATCGGACAGGGGATTGGCTACACCTTC	CAIGQGIGYTF
-	-	TRBV29-1	TRBJ1-1	TGCAGCGCCCAGTGGAGGGAGAACACTGAAGCTTTCTTT	CSAQWRENTEAFF
-	-	TRBV29-1	TRBJ1-5	TGCAGCGTTGAAGGGTCAGGGGCGGGTCAGCCCCAGCATTTT	CSVEGSGAGQPQHF
once	-	TRBV9	TRBJ2-5	TGTGCCAGCAGCGCCCACAGGAAAAAAGAGACCCAGTACTTC	CASSAHRKKETQYF
once	TRBD1	TRBV6-5	TRBJ1-2	TGTGCCAGCAGCCCCCGGGACAGCATCGGGGGCTACACCTTC	CASSPRDSIGGYTF
once	-	TRBV6-2/TRBV6-3	TRBJ2-3	TGTGCCAGCAGTAACACAGGGTTCACAGATACGCAGTATTTT	CASSNTGFTDTQYF
-	TRBD1	TRBV11-2	TRBJ1-1	TGTGCCAGCAGCCTCGGGACAGGGGAAGCAGCTTTCTTT	CASSLGTGEAAFF
-	TRBD1	TRBV11-2	TRBJ2-1	TGTGCCAGCGCTGCGACAGGGGGAGAGAGTGAGCAGTTCTTC	CASAATGGESEQFF
-	-	TRBV11-3	TRBJ2-1	TGTGCCAGCAGCTTAGGGTCGGGAGTAGGCGATGAGCAGTTCTTC	CASSLGSGVGDEQFF
-	TRBD1	TRBV4-3	TRBJ1-1	TGCGCCAGCACTTATCGGGGCAGGGGGATAACTGAAGCTTTCTTT	CASTYRGRGITEAFF
-	TRBD1	TRBV5-5	TRBJ1-5	TGTGCCAGCAGCTTGGCCGGGACAGGGGGCATTGAGCCCCAGCATTTT	CASSLAGTGGIEPQHF
-	-	TRBV19	TRBJ2-1	TGTGCCAGTAGTACTTCCCTGGGGGGTGAGCAGTTCTTC	CASSTSLGGEQFF
-	-	TRBV30	TRBJ1-1	TGTGCCTGGAGCCCAGGGGCAGGGTTTGGGCTGAACACTGAAGCTTTCTTT	CAWSPGAGFGLNTEAFF
-	-	TRBV9	TRBJ2-6	TGTGCCAGCAGCGCAAGGACAGGGAGGGCTGGGGCCAACGTCCTGACTTTC	CASSARTGRAGANVLTF
-	-	TRBV6-1	TRBJ1-3	TGTGCCAGCAGCACGGGGTCGTCTGGAAACACCATATATTTT	CASSTGSSGNTIYF
-	TRBD1	TRBV5-6	TRBJ2-3	TGTGCCAGCAGAGGTCGAAGGGGGCCGCAGTATTTT	CASRGRRGPQYF
once	TRBD2	TRBV6-2/TRBV6-3	TRBJ2-1	TGTGCCAGCAGCCCTAGCGGGACCCTTTATTCATACAATGAGCAGTTCTTC	CASSPSGTLYSYNEQFF
once	-	TRBV6-2/TRBV6-3	TRBJ1-1	TGTGCCAGCAGTTATCCCGGGGGGAAAACTGAAGCTTTCTTT	CASSYPGGKTEAFF
once	TRBD1	TRBV19	TRBJ1-5	TGTGCCAGTAGTATAGGGACAGGGTCATATCAGCCCCAGCATTTT	CASSIGTGSYQPQHF
-	TRBD2	TRBV24-1	TRBJ2-1	TGTGCCACCAGTGACTCGGGGGGCTACAATGAGCAGTTCTTC	CATSDSGGYNEQFF
-	-	TRBV7-6	TRBJ1-1	TGTGCCAGCAGTCCAGGGGACCAAGCTTTCTTT	CASSPGDQAFF
-	-	TRBV7-2	TRBJ1-4	TGTGCCAGCAGCTTACAGGGGTCTAATGAAAAACTGTTTTTT	CASSLQGSNEKLFF
-	-	TRBV12-3/TRBV12-4	TRBJ2-1	TGTGCCAGCAGTATAAGGGGTTACAATGAGCAGTTCTTC	CASSIRGYNEQFF
-	-	TRBV7-2	TRBJ2-3	TGTGCCAGCAGCTTCACGAGCGGGCCCACAGATACGCAGTATTTT	CASSFTSGPTDTQYF
-	TRBD1	TRBV5-4	TRBJ1-2	TGTGCCAGCAGCTTGGGGGGACAGGGGGGCTATGGCTACACCTTC	CASSLGGQGGYGYTF
few	-	TRBV10-2	TRBJ1-4	TGCGCCAGCAGAAGACAGTTAGCTAATGAAAAACTGTTTTTT	CASRRQLANEKLFF
-	TRBD2	TRBV5-1	TRBJ2-5	TGCGCCAGCAGCTCTGCTAGCGGGAGCGTTGAGACCCAGTACTTC	CASSSASGSVETQYF
-	-	TRBV11-2	TRBJ1-3	TGTGCCAGCAGCTTAGATTGGCCCGGCGGGGGAAACACCATATATTTT	CASSLDWPGGGNTIYF
-	TRBD2	TRBV19	TRBJ2-5	TGTGCCAGTAGTATAAGAGCGGGAGGAGAGACCCAGTACTTC	CASSIRAGGETQYF
-	-	TRBV6-6	TRBJ1-1	TGTGCCAGCAGCTCCTCCCAAGCTTTCTTT	CASSSSQAFF
-	-	TRBV7-2	TRBJ2-1	TGTGCCAGCAGCTTCACGGAGGGCCGAAGGAATGAGCAGTTCTTC	CASSFTEGRRNEQFF